These 2 T cell receptor beta chains were sequenced from one sample in a study of T cell repertoires in cytomegalovirus infection. TCRdb recomputed calls from the reads with MiXCR, one row per CDR3 protein. The top ten hold less than 15% of the sample, which has around 490,000 distinct CDR3 sequences, more than 25% seen once. Sample: PBMCs. All receptors come from a human donor in good health (CMV status not recorded). Some clones in this sample may be carry-over from other donors' samples.

The chain recombines TRBV18 with TRBJ1-5, with no clear D. CDR3 length: 15 residues. From germline, CDR1 is KGHSH and CDR2 LQKENI. Deletions cut 1 base from V and 2 bases from J, with 9 bases between. In DNA form, the CDR3 reads TGTGCCAGCTCACCACGAGATCAGGGCAATCAGCCCCAGCATTTT. Translation gives CASSPRDQGNQPQHF.

This clonotype was detected only a few times. Being one base from a much bigger clone, this may be a read error. The rearrangement joins TRBV27 to TRBJ1-5; 10 nucleotides match TRBD1. Germline loops: CDR1 MNHEY, CDR2 SMNVEV (reference sequence). The CDR3 has 14 amino acids. V trimming: 6 bases; J trimming: 5 bases; junction bases outside the gene matches: 4. The DNA of the CDR3 is TGTGCCAGCAGCCGAGGGACAGGGGATCAGCCCCAGCATTTT. Its protein product is CASSRGTGDQPQHF.